What follows are 9 T cell receptor beta chains derived from one specimen sequenced in a study of blood T cell repertoires in COVID-19. TCRdb's table, derived via immunoSEQ multiplex PCR, lists solely in-frame clones and lacks some. The profile shows approximately 220,000 clones, 84% of them singletons. Input material: peripheral blood. The receptor source for this set is a woman between 25 and 40 years old who had recovered from COVID-19.

The CDR3 sequence is CASSVAGERNSPLHF. CDR3 bases: TGTGCCAGCAGCGTAGCCGGGGAAAGAAATTCACCCCTCCACTTT. The chain is built from TRBV9 and TRBJ1-6, with D unresolved. This CDR3 comprises 15 residues. Germline V lookup: CDR1 SGDLS, CDR2 YYNGEE. V was pared by 0 bases and J by 7 bases, with 11 bases between.

Written as DNA, the CDR3 is TGCGCCAGCTCTAATCCGGGACAGGAATATGGCTACACCTTC. Translation: CASSNPGQEYGYTF. The genes are TRBV5-1 and TRBJ1-2; TRBD1 matches 8 bases. The CDR3 length is 14 residues. CDR1 and CDR2 (germline): SGHRS, YFSETQ. V gave up 7 bases and J gave up 5 bases; unmatched junction bases: 10. Full variable domain (outside the CDR3, taken from reference TRBV5-1 and TRBJ1-2): KAGVTQTPRYLIKTRGQQVTLSCSPISGHRSVSWYQQTPGQGLQFLFEYFSETQRNKGNFPGRFSGRQFSNSRSEMNVSTLELGDSALYLCASSNPGQEYGYTFGSGTRLTVV.

V and J are TRBV12-5 and TRBJ2-2; D is undetermined. V was trimmed by 6 bases and J by 3 bases, leaving 11 bases between them. The germline V gene has CDR1 LGHNT and CDR2 FRNRAP. The CDR3 has 14 residues. CDR3 in DNA: TGTGCTAGTGGGGGTCGGCAGGACACCGGGGAGCTGTTTTTT. Its protein is CASGGRQDTGELFF.

The chain has TRBV28 and TRBJ1-4; D remains ambiguous. Germline loops: CDR1 MDHEN, CDR2 SYDVKM. CDR3 size: 11 residues. Trimming stripped 6 bases from V and 5 bases from J, with 4 bases between. The CDR3 here is CASSQNEKLFF. CDR3 nucleotide sequence: TGTGCCAGCAGCCAGAATGAAAAACTGTTTTTT.

V is TRBV7-9 and J is TRBJ1-1, with 8 bases aligning to TRBD1. Germline V gene sequence: CDR1 SEHNR, CDR2 FQNEAQ (reference sequence). With 4 bases clipped from V and 3 bases from J, the junction kept 10 bases outside the gene matches. This CDR3 contains 16 residues. The chain's CDR3 is CASSSSGGRDDTEAFF. CDR3 DNA: TGTGCCAGCAGCTCGTCAGGGGGCAGGGACGACACTGAAGCTTTCTTT.

The chain carries TRBV5-1 and TRBJ2-1; 11 bases fit TRBD2. Germline-derived CDR1 and CDR2 are SGHRS and YFSETQ. This CDR3 contains 15 residues. V was clipped by 3 bases and J by 10 bases; unmatched bases: 9. The DNA for the CDR3 is TGCGCCAGCAGCTCGTTAGCGGGAGGGCCGAAAGAGCAGTTCTTC. As protein: CASSSLAGGPKEQFF.

As concerns this clone: Germline and junction disagree at one end, which may indicate a read error. CDR3: CAWSVGTSGSYTEQFF. As DNA, the CDR3 is TGTGCCTGGAGTGTTGGGACTAGCGGGAGTTACACTGAGCAGTTCTTC. The chain employs TRBV30 and TRBJ2-1; TRBD2 matches 14 bases. This CDR3 region has 16 residues. Germline V lookup: CDR1 GTSNPN, CDR2 SVGIG (reference sequence).

The chain recombines TRBV6-5 with TRBJ1-1; a weak D match, TRBD1 (5 bases). V was trimmed by 0 bases and J by 3 bases, leaving 11 bases between them. In germline, CDR1 is MNHEY, CDR2 SVGAGI. This CDR3 has 15 amino acids. This CDR3 is CASSYSKGLYTEAFF. DNA for the CDR3: TGTGCCAGCAGTTACTCGAAGGGGCTGTACACTGAAGCTTTCTTT.

With respect to this clone: One end of the junction varies from germline; a read error may be responsible. The chain combines TRBV14 with TRBJ1-2, with D possibly being TRBD1 (6 bases). Germline V gives CDR1 SGHDN, CDR2 FVKESK. The CDR3 consists of 13 residues. The CDR3: CASSSQLQGAAIF. The CDR3 coding sequence is TGTGCCAGCAGCTCGCAGCTACAGGGAGCTGCGATCTTC.